The following is a T cell receptor (beta chain) sequence with its context. What it binds is unknown. These data belong to a study of T cell responses to AZD1222 COVID-19 vaccine. Generated by immunoSEQ multiplex PCR, the TCRdb table keeps only in-frame clones and is missing some. The profile shows about 180,000 clones, 90% to 95% of them singletons. With 3 bases removed from V and 5 bases from J, the gap between germline ends came to 19 bases. Germline lookup yields CDR1 SQVTM and CDR2 ANQGSEA. CDR3 length equals 15 residues. Study-wide results and limits: No repertoire was sampled before or during the peak T cell response, only after it. The donor group comprised mostly white British people and more females; the analysis possibly underestimated clonal diversity. Spike-specific TCR breadth and depth both grew after two AZD1222 doses.

This sequence originates from an adult who received the AZD1222 COVID-19 vaccine. The specimen was peripheral blood, collected 28 days after the second AZD1222 dose. The V call is TRBV29-1, the J call TRBJ2-5; no firm D call. CDR3 protein: CSVDRPYDSLETQYF. The CDR3, as DNA: TGCAGCGTTGACCGTCCGTATGACTCCCTTGAGACCCAGTACTTC.